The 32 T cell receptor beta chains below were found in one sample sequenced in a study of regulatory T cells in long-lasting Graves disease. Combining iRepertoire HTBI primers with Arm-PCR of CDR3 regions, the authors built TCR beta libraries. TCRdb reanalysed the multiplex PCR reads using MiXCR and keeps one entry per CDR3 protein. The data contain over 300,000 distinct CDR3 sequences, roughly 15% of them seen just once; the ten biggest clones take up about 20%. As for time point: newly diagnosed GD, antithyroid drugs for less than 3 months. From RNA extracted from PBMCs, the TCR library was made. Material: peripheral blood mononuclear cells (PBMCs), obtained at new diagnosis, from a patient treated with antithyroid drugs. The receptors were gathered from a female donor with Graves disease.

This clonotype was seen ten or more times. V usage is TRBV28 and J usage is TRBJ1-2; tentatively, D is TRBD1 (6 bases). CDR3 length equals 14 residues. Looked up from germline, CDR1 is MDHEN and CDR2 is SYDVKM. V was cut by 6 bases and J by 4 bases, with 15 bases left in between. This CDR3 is CASRESGQFYGYTF. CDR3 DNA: TGTGCCAGCAGGGAAAGCGGACAGTTCTATGGCTACACCTTC.

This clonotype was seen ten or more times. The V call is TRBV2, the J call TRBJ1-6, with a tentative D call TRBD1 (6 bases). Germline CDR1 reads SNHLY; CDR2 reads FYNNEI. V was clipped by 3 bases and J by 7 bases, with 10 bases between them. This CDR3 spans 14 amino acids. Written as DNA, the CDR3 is TGTGCCAGCAGTGATCAGGGGAGGAATTCACCCCTCCACTTT. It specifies CASSDQGRNSPLHF.

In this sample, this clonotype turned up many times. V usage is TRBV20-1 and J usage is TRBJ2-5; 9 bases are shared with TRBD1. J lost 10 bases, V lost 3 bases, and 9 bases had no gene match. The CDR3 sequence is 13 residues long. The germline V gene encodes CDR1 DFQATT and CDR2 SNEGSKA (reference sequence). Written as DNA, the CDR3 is TGCAGTGCTAGTGTCCCGGACAGGGGAGACCAGTACTTC. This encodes CSASVPDRGDQYF.

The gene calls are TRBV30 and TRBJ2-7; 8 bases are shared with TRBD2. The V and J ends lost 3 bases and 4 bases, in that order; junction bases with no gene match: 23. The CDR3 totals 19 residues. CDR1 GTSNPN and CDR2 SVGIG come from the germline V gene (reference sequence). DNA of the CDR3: TGTGCCTGGAGCGGTAACCGAGGCCGCTCTCTCCGGGGGGGATACGAGCAGTACTTC. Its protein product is CAWSGNRGRSLRGGYEQYF.

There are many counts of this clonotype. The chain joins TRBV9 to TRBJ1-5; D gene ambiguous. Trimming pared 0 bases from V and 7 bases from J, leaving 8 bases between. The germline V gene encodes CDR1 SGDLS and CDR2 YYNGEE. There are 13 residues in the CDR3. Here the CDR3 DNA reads TGTGCCAGCAGCGTAGACTCAGAACAGCCCCAGCATTTT. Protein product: CASSVDSEQPQHF. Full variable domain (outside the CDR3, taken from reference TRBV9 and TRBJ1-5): DSGVTQTPKHLITATGQRVTLRCSPRSGDLSVYWYQQSLDQGLQFLIQYYNGEERAKGNILERFSAQQFPDLHSELNLSSLELGDSALYFCASSVDSEQPQHFGDGTRLSIL.

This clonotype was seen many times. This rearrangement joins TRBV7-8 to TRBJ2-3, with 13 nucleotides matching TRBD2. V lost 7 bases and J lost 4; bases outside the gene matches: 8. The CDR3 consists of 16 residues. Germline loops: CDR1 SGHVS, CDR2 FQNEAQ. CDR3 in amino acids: CASTTGLAGVSDTQYF. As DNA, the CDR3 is TGTGCCAGCACCACCGGACTAGCGGGAGTCTCAGATACGCAGTATTTT. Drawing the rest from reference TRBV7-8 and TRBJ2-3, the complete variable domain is GAGVSQSPRYKVAKRGQDVALRCDPISGHVSLFWYQQALGQGPEFLTYFQNEAQLDKSGLPSDRFFAERPEGSVSTLKIQRTQQEDSAVYLCASTTGLAGVSDTQYFGPGTRLTVL.

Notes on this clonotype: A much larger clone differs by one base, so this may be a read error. The CDR3 nucleotides are TGTGCCAGCAGTCCCTGGGTCTCCAAGAGCTACGAGCAGTTCTTC. This encodes CASSPWVSKSYEQFF. This rearrangement joins TRBV28 to TRBJ2-1; the D is unclear. CDR3 length: 15 residues. Germline CDR1 is MDHEN and CDR2 is SYDVKM. V dropped 5 bases and J dropped 10 bases, with 21 bases sitting between them.

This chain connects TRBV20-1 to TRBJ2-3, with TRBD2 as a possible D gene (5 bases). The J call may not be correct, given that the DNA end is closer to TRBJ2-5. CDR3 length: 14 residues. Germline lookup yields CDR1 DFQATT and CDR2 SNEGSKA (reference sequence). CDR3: CSARDGRRGETQYF. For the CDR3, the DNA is TGCAGTGCTAGAGATGGCAGGCGAGGGGAGACCCAGTACTTC.

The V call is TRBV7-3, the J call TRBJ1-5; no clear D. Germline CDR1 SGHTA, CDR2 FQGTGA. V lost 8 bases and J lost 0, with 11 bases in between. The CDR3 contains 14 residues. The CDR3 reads CASAPGNSNQPQHF. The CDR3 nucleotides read TGTGCCAGCGCACCAGGAAATAGCAATCAGCCCCAGCATTTT.

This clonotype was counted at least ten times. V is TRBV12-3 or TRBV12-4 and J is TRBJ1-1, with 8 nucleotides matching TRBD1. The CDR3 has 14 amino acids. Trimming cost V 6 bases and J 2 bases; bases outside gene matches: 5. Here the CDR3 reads CASRYTGGNTEAFF. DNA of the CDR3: TGTGCCAGCAGATATACAGGGGGAAACACTGAAGCTTTCTTT.

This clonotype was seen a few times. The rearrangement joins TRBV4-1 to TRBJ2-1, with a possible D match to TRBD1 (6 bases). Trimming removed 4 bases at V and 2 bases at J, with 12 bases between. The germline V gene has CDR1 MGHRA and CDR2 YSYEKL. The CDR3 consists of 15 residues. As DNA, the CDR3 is TGCGCCAGCAGCCCGCTAGGGGGAGCCTACAATGAGCAGTTCTTC. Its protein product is CASSPLGGAYNEQFF.

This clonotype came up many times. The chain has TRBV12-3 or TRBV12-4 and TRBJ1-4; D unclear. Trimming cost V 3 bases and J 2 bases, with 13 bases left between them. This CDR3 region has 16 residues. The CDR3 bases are TGTGCCAGCAGTTTGATAGTGGGGATGACTAATGAAAAACTGTTTTTT. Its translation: CASSLIVGMTNEKLFF.

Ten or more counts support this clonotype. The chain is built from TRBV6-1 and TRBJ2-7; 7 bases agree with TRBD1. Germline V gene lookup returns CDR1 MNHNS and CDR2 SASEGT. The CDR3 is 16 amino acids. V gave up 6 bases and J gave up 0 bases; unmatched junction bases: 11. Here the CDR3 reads CASRPSPGQDSYEQYF. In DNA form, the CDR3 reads TGTGCCAGCAGGCCCTCCCCAGGACAGGACTCCTACGAGCAGTACTTC.

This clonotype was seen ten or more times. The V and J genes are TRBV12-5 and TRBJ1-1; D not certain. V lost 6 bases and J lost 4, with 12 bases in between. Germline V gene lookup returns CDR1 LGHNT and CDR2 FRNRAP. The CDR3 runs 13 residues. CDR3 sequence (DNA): TGTGCTAGTGGACCGAAGGCCATCACTGAAGCTTTCTTT. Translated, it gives CASGPKAITEAFF. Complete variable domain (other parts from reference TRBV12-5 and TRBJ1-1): DARVTQTPRHKVTEMGQEVTMRCQPILGHNTVFWYRQTMMQGLELLAYFRNRAPLDDSGMPKDRFSAEMPDATLATLKIQPSEPRDSAVYFCASGPKAITEAFFGQGTRLTVV.

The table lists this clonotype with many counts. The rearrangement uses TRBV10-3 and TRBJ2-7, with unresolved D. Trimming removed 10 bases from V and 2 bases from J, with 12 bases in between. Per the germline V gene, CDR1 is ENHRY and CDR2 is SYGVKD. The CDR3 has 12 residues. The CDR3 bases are TGTGCCACCCTTCAATCCCCCTACGAGCAGTACTTC. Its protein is CATLQSPYEQYF.

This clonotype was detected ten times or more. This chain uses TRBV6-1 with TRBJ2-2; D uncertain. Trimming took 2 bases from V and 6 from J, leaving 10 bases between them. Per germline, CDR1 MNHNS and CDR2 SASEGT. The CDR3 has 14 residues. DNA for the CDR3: TGTGCCAGCAGTGAAATTTGGAAAGCCGGGGAGCTGTTTTTT. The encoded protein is CASSEIWKAGELFF.

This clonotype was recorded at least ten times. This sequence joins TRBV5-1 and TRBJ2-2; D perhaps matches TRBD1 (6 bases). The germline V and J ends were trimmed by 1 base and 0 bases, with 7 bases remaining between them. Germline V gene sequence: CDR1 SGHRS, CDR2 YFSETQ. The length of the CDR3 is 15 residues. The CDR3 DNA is TGCGCCAGCAGCTTGCGACAGGCGAACACCGGGGAGCTGTTTTTT. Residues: CASSLRQANTGELFF.

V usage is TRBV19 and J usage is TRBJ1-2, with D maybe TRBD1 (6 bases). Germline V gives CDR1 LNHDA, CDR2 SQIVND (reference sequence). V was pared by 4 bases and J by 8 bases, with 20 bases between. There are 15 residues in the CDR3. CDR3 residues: CASSKGTGGKVGYTF. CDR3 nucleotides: TGTGCCAGTAGTAAAGGGACTGGGGGCAAGGTCGGCTACACCTTC.

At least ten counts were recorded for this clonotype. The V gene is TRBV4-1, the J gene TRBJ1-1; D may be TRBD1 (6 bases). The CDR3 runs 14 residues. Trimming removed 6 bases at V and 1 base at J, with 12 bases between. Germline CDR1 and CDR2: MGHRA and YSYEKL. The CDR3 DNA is TGCGCCAGCAGGGGACAACTTAAGAACACTGAAGCTTTCTTT. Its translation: CASRGQLKNTEAFF.

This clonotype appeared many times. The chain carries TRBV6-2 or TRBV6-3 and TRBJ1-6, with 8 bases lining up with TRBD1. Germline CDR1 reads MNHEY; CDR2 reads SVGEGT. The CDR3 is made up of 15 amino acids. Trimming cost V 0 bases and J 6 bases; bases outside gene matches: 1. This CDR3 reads CASSYSTGVNSPLHF. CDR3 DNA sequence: TGTGCCAGCAGTTACTCGACAGGGGTTAATTCACCCCTCCACTTT.

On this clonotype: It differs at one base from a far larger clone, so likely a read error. DNA of the CDR3: TGTGCCAGCAGTGAAGACAGGGGCGCGTTCTGGGTAGGCGAGCAGTTCTTC. Translation: CASSEDRGAFWVGEQFF. V usage is TRBV6-1 and J usage is TRBJ2-1; 7 positions match TRBD1. V trimming: 1 base; J trimming: 10 bases; junction bases outside the gene matches: 16. Germline CDR1 reads MNHNS; CDR2 reads SASEGT. The CDR3 spans 17 residues.

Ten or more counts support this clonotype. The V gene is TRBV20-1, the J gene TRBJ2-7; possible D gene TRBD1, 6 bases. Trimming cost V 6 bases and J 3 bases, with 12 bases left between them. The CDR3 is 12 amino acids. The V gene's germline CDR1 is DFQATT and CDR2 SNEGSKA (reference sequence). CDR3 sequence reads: CSASRTDYEQYF. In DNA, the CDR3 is TGCAGTGCCTCGAGGACAGACTACGAGCAGTACTTC.

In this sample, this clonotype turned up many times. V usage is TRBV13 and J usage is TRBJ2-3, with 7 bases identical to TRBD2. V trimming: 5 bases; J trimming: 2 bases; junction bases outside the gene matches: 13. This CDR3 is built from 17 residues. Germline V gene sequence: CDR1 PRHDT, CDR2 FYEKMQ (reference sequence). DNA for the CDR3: TGTGCCAGCAGCCCCGCGGAGCGGGACGGATACACAGATACGCAGTATTTT. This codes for CASSPAERDGYTDTQYF.

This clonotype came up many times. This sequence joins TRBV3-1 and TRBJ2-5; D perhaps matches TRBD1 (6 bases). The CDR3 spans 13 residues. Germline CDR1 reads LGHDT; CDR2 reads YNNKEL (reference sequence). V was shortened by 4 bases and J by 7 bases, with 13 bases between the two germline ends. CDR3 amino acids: CASSPTGLGTQYF. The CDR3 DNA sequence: TGTGCCAGCAGCCCTACAGGGCTGGGGACCCAGTACTTC.

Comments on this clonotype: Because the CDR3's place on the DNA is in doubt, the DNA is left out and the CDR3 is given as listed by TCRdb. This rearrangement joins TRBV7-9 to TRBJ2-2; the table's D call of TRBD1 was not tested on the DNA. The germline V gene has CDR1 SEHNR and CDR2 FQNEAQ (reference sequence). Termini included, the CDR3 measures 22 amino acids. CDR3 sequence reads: CASPSPTGANVLTFGAGGELFF.

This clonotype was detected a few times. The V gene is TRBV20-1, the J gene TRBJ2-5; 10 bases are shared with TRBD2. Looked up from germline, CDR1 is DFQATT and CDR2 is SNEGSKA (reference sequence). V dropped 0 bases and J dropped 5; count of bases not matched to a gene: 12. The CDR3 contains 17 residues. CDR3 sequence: CSARDSSGRAISETQYF. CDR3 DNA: TGCAGTGCTAGAGATTCGAGCGGGAGGGCCATTTCGGAGACCCAGTACTTC.

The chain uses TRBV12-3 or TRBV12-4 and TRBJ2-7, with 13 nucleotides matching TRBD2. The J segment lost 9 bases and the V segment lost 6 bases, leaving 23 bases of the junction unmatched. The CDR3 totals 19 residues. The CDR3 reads CASRQLPGLAGKWYVGQYF. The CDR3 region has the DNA TGTGCCAGCAGACAACTACCGGGACTAGCGGGGAAGTGGTATGTCGGGCAGTACTTC.

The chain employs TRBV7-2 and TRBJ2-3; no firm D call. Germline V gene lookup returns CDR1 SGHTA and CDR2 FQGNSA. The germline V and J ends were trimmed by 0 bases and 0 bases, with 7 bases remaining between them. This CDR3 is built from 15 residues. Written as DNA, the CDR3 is TGTGCCAGCAGCTTAGCGTATACGAGCACAGATACGCAGTATTTT. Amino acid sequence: CASSLAYTSTDTQYF.

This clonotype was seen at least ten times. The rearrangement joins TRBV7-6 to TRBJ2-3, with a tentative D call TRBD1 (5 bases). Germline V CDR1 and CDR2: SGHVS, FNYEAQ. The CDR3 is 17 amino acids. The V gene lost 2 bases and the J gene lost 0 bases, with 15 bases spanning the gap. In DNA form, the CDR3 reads TGTGCCAGCAGCTTACGCCCAGGGTTCACTAGCACAGATACGCAGTATTTT. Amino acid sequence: CASSLRPGFTSTDTQYF.

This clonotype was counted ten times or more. The CDR3 nucleotides are TGTGCCTGGATCACACCTGGGTGGACTGAAGCTTTCTTT. It encodes CAWITPGWTEAFF. The rearrangement uses TRBV30 and TRBJ1-1; no firm D call. V was trimmed by 4 bases and J by 5 bases, leaving 14 bases between them. This CDR3 contains 13 residues. Germline-derived CDR1 and CDR2 are GTSNPN and SVGIG (reference sequence).

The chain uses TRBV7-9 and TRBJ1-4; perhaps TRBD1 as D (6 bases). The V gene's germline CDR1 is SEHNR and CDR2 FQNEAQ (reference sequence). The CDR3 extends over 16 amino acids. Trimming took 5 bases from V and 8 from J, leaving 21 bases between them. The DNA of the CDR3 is TGTGCCAGCAGCCCCCTCAGAGGGGGTGGTCTCGAAAAACTGTTTTTT. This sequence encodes CASSPLRGGGLEKLFF.

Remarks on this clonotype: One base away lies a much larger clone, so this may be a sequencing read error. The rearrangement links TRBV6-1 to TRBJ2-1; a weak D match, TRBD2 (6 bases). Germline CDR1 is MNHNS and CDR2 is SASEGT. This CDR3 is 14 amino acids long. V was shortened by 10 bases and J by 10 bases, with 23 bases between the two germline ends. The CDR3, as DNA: TGTGCCACCAAGCGGGTTGCTCACTCCTACGAGCAGTTCTTC. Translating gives CATKRVAHSYEQFF.